This TCR beta chain was sequenced for a study of glioma-infiltrating T cells. Overall study results and limits: A blood CDR3 motif signature was depleted in highly divergent patients.

Notes on this clonotype: Its target is not known. The germline gene is not matched at one end of the junction; a read error may be the cause.

Germline V gene sequence: CDR1 LNHNV, CDR2 YYDKDF (reference sequence). This CDR3 comprises 21 residues. Amplification of TCR alpha and beta CDR3 regions from RNA used iRepertoire nested multiplex PCR. One-step reverse transcription and amplification started from approximately 100-400 ng of tissue mRNA or PBMC total RNA. MiXCR, run by TCRdb on the multiplex PCR reads, gives a single entry per CDR3 protein. The data show approximately 400,000 distinct CDR3 sequences, around 45% seen once. The gene calls are TRBV15 and TRBJ2-1, with 13 bases lining up with TRBD2. The source is a human donor with low-grade glioma or glioblastoma, undergoing nonglioma brain surgery, or in good health (not recorded which). The sequencing sample was made of glioma tissue, nonneoplastic brain tissue, or PBMCs (not recorded which). CDR3 bases: TGTGCCACCAGCAGAGATCGGTTTGGGACTAGCGGGGCCCCCCTCAACAATGGGCAGTTCTTC. This gives the protein CATSRDRFGTSGAPLNNGQFF.